These 26 T cell receptor beta chains originate from one sample sequenced in a study of blood T cell repertoires in COVID-19. The assay was immunoSEQ multiplex PCR, and TCRdb's table has in-frame clones only and misses some. Of 300,000 or so clones in the sample, approximately 89% were seen once. The source material was peripheral blood. These receptors originate from a woman aged 25 to 39 with COVID-19, enrolled during active disease.

J is TRBJ2-1 and V is TRBV4-1; D is perhaps TRBD2 (5 bases). The CDR3 has 14 residues. V shed 0 bases and J shed 3 bases, with 6 bases lying between them. CDR1 and CDR2 from the germline V gene are MGHRA and YSYEKL. The CDR3 spells CASSQDTSYNEQFF. The CDR3 nucleotides read TGCGCCAGCAGCCAAGACACTAGCTACAATGAGCAGTTCTTC.

The chain is built from TRBV10-1 and TRBJ2-7; 8 bases match TRBD1. The germline V gene encodes CDR1 WNHNN and CDR2 SYGVQD (reference sequence). The CDR3 is made up of 15 amino acids. The trim removed 3 bases at V and 4 bases at J, leaving 8 bases unmatched. The CDR3 protein is CASSDRTGNLYEQYF. The DNA for the CDR3 is TGCGCCAGCAGTGATCGGACAGGGAACTTATACGAGCAGTACTTC.

This chain links TRBV18 with TRBJ2-7; 7 nucleotides line up with TRBD2. This CDR3 is built from 15 residues. The V and J ends lost 2 bases and 6 bases, in that order; junction bases with no gene match: 10. Germline V gene data show CDR1 as KGHSH and CDR2 as LQKENI. CDR3 sequence (DNA): TGTGCCAGCTCACCAGTAGTGCGGGAGCCACCCGAGCAGTACTTC. It encodes CASSPVVREPPEQYF.

This chain uses TRBV6-5 with TRBJ1-4; TRBD1 matches 8 bases. This CDR3 comprises 13 residues. V trimming: 8 bases; J trimming: 8 bases; junction bases outside the gene matches: 7. CDR1 and CDR2 from the germline V gene are MNHEY and SVGAGI. CDR3 region: CASQGAGGEKLFF. The CDR3 DNA reads as TGTGCCAGCCAGGGGGCTGGAGGGGAAAAACTGTTTTTT.

A single count supports this clone. The gene calls are TRBV5-1 and TRBJ2-2; a weak D match, TRBD2 (5 bases). Deletions cut 2 bases from V and 4 bases from J, with 9 bases between. This CDR3 has 14 amino acids. Germline CDR1 and CDR2: SGHRS and YFSETQ. The CDR3 here is CASSFAEVTGELFF. In DNA form, the CDR3 reads TGCGCCAGCAGCTTTGCGGAGGTCACCGGGGAGCTGTTTTTT.

V and J are TRBV25-1 and TRBJ1-1; TRBD1 matches at 12 bases. Germline CDR1 reads MGHDK; CDR2 reads SYGVNS. The J segment lost 4 bases and the V segment lost 4 bases, leaving 7 bases of the junction unmatched. This CDR3 has 16 amino acids. The CDR3 sequence is CASSVGQGARGTEAFF. The CDR3 DNA is TGTGCCAGCAGTGTGGGACAGGGGGCGCGGGGCACTGAAGCTTTCTTT.

The gene calls are TRBV6-5 and TRBJ2-7; 11 nucleotides agree with TRBD2. Losses at the gene ends were 5 bases for V and 5 bases for J; bases not matched to a gene: 8. The CDR3 length is 15 residues. From germline, CDR1 is MNHEY and CDR2 SVGAGI. The CDR3 nucleotides are TGTGCCAGCAGTACTAGCGGGAGTTTTGGCGACGAGCAGTACTTC. The encoded protein is CASSTSGSFGDEQYF.

The genes are TRBV6-4 and TRBJ1-1; 7 bases line up with TRBD1. This CDR3 is built from 13 residues. Germline V lookup: CDR1 MRHNA, CDR2 SNTAGT. J was trimmed by 5 bases and V by 6 bases; bases with no gene match: 6. This CDR3 reads CASRRQGGTEAFF. As DNA, the CDR3 is TGTGCCAGCAGGAGACAGGGAGGTACTGAAGCTTTCTTT.

The CDR3 sequence: CASSLDRDSPLHF. In nucleotides, the CDR3 is TGTGCCAGCAGCTTAGACAGAGATTCACCCCTCCACTTT. J is TRBJ1-6 and V is TRBV7-3, with D perhaps TRBD1 (5 bases). Trimming took 2 bases from V and 8 from J, leaving 7 bases between them. The CDR3 runs to 13 residues. Per the germline V gene, CDR1 is SGHTA and CDR2 is FQGTGA.

The rearrangement uses TRBV5-1 and TRBJ1-5, with 8 nucleotides matching TRBD1. The germline V gene has CDR1 SGHRS and CDR2 YFSETQ. CDR3 length: 16 residues. Trimming removed 4 bases from V and 1 base from J; junction bases left unmatched: 7. CDR3 protein: CASSPTGQGSNQPQHF. CDR3 coding DNA: TGCGCCAGCAGCCCAACCGGACAGGGAAGCAATCAGCCCCAGCATTTT.

The count of this clone is one. V and J are TRBV7-2 and TRBJ1-1; no firm D call. In germline, CDR1 is SGHTA, CDR2 FQGNSA. The CDR3 is 14 amino acids. V was cut by 7 bases and J by 5 bases, with 17 bases left in between. The CDR3 DNA reads as TGTGCCAGCACCTCAAGGGAGGGTCCGACTGAAGCTTTCTTT. Amino acid sequence: CASTSREGPTEAFF.

The rearrangement uses TRBV2 and TRBJ2-5; perhaps TRBD2 as D (5 bases). Germline loops: CDR1 SNHLY, CDR2 FYNNEI. Trimming removed 0 bases at V and 5 bases at J, with 13 bases between. The CDR3 has 15 amino acids. The CDR3: CASSEAGGLDETQYF. CDR3 nucleotides: TGTGCCAGCAGTGAAGCGGGCGGGCTGGATGAGACCCAGTACTTC.

The V call is TRBV7-9, the J call TRBJ1-2; TRBD1 aligns across 7 bases. The germline V gene encodes CDR1 SEHNR and CDR2 FQNEAQ (reference sequence). The trim removed 3 bases at V and 4 bases at J, leaving 11 bases unmatched. This CDR3 is 16 amino acids long. Here the CDR3 reads CASSFPGQIILYGYTF. In DNA form, the CDR3 reads TGTGCCAGCAGCTTCCCGGGACAGATTATCCTCTATGGCTACACCTTC.

The rearrangement uses TRBV30 and TRBJ1-6; perhaps TRBD1 as D (5 bases). The CDR3 contains 13 residues. Trimming pared 3 bases from V and 9 bases from J, leaving 12 bases between. The germline V gene encodes CDR1 GTSNPN and CDR2 SVGIG (reference sequence). The CDR3 region has the DNA TGTGCCTGGAGCAACATTAGGGGTTCACCCCTCCACTTT. Its protein product is CAWSNIRGSPLHF.

The chain employs TRBV18 and TRBJ2-2; a weak D match, TRBD2 (6 bases). The CDR3 is 17 amino acids. Germline-derived CDR1 and CDR2 are KGHSH and LQKENI. Trimming took off 1 base at V and 6 bases at J, with 18 bases between the two ends. Here the CDR3 DNA reads TGTGCCAGCTCACCACGGGCCGGGAGCGAGTTCCCCGGGGAGCTGTTTTTT. It yields the protein CASSPRAGSEFPGELFF.

This clone was recorded a few times. Other nucleotide sequences in the sample specify the same CDR3. The J gene is TRBJ1-2, the V gene TRBV30; D is perhaps TRBD1 (5 bases). From germline, CDR1 is GTSNPN and CDR2 SVGIG (reference sequence). The length of the CDR3 is 12 residues. Between the trimmed V and J ends, which lost 1 base and 4 bases, there was a span of 7 bases. This chain's CDR3 is CAWSGGTYGYTF. CDR3 bases: TGTGCCTGGAGTGGCGGGACCTATGGCTACACCTTC.

The rearrangement uses TRBV19 and TRBJ1-4, with 9 positions matching TRBD1. This CDR3 has 15 residues. Per the germline V gene, CDR1 is LNHDA and CDR2 is SQIVND (reference sequence). Losses at the gene ends were 4 bases for V and 6 bases for J; bases not matched to a gene: 6. This CDR3 is CASSRDRGTYEKLFF. CDR3 nucleotide sequence: TGTGCCAGTAGTAGAGACAGGGGGACGTATGAAAAACTGTTTTTT.

The chain employs TRBV6-5 and TRBJ2-2; TRBD1 agrees at 7 bases. The CDR3 runs 15 residues. CDR1 is MNHEY, CDR2 SVGAGI, per germline. Unmatched junction bases numbered 7, after V lost 5 bases and J lost 4 bases. DNA for the CDR3: TGTGCCAGCAGTAGGGACAGCCGATCCACCGGGGAGCTGTTTTTT. It translates to CASSRDSRSTGELFF.

V gene TRBV19 combines with J gene TRBJ1-5; weak D call: TRBD1 (5 bases). With 6 bases removed from V and 1 base from J, the gap between germline ends came to 10 bases. The CDR3 spans 14 residues. The germline V gene encodes CDR1 LNHDA and CDR2 SQIVND (reference sequence). The DNA of the CDR3 is TGTGCCAGTAGCCCAAGGGGAAGCAATCAGCCCCAGCATTTT. It translates to CASSPRGSNQPQHF.

The genes are TRBV10-1 and TRBJ2-2, with 11 bases that match TRBD1. Germline V CDR1 and CDR2: WNHNN, SYGVQD (reference sequence). The CDR3 is made up of 15 amino acids. V lost 6 bases, J lost 0 bases, and 0 bases stayed unmatched. CDR3 sequence reads: CASRGQGANTGELFF. The CDR3 DNA sequence: TGCGCCAGCAGGGGACAGGGGGCGAACACCGGGGAGCTGTTTTTT.

The J gene is TRBJ1-6, the V gene TRBV25-1; D might be TRBD1 (5 bases). The CDR3 runs to 14 residues. The V gene lost 3 bases and the J gene lost 3 bases, with 6 bases spanning the gap. Per germline, CDR1 MGHDK and CDR2 SYGVNS. The CDR3 coding sequence is TGTGCCAGCAGTGAGCAGGGCTATAATTCACCCCTCCACTTT. Its protein is CASSEQGYNSPLHF.

In its sample, this clone was seen once. The chain carries TRBV27 and TRBJ1-1; weak D call: TRBD1 (5 bases). Germline-derived CDR1 and CDR2 are MNHEY and SMNVEV (reference sequence). Trimming left V 6 bases short and J 2 bases short, with 16 bases between. This CDR3 is built from 15 residues. CDR3 amino acids: CASRRNTGLNTEAFF. The CDR3, as DNA: TGTGCCAGCAGACGGAACACAGGTTTAAACACTGAAGCTTTCTTT.

The chain joins TRBV29-1 to TRBJ1-6; D is perhaps TRBD1 (5 bases). The CDR3 is 13 residues long. With 4 bases removed from V and 7 bases from J, the gap between germline ends came to 11 bases. Germline-derived CDR1 and CDR2 are SQVTM and ANQGSEA. CDR3 protein: CSVAGGGNSPLHF. The CDR3 DNA is TGCAGCGTTGCCGGGGGGGGGAATTCACCCCTCCACTTT.

The V gene is TRBV2, the J gene TRBJ1-1; 8 positions match TRBD1. The V segment lost 7 bases and the J segment 0 bases; nucleotides outside the gene matches: 4. CDR1 is SNHLY, CDR2 FYNNEI, per germline. CDR3 length: 14 residues. CDR3 protein: CASTSDRVNTEAFF. The CDR3, as DNA: TGTGCCAGCACCTCGGACAGGGTGAACACTGAAGCTTTCTTT. The full variable domain, completed using reference TRBV2 and TRBJ1-1, is EPEVTQTPSHQVTQMGQEVILRCVPISNHLYFYWYRQILGQKVEFLVSFYNNEISEKSEIFDDQFSVERPDGSNFTLKIRSTKLEDSAMYFCASTSDRVNTEAFFGQGTRLTVV.

This clone has just one count. The chain has TRBV5-1 and TRBJ2-1; 7 bases map to TRBD1. There are 14 residues in the CDR3. V was clipped by 2 bases and J by 15 bases; unmatched bases: 14. Germline CDR1 reads SGHRS; CDR2 reads YFSETQ. For the CDR3, the DNA is TGCGCCAGCAGCTTCGAAACTTTGTGGGACAGATGGTTCTTC. It codes for CASSFETLWDRWFF.

This sequence joins TRBV19 and TRBJ1-4; the match to TRBD1 covers 7 bases. V trimming: 9 bases; J trimming: 5 bases; junction bases outside the gene matches: 6. Germline V CDR1 and CDR2: LNHDA, SQIVND (reference sequence). The CDR3 covers 13 residues. The CDR3 loop is CASWTGGNEKLFF. CDR3 sequence (DNA): TGTGCCAGCTGGACAGGAGGGAATGAAAAACTGTTTTTT.